This T cell receptor (beta chain) was identified in a study of shared clonotypes between healthy human individuals. As concerns this clone: Its antigen is still unknown.

Study-wide results and limits: The researchers took only blood, and tissue repertoires probably look different. Although depth was large, rarefaction showed that sequencing of the sorted subsets was incomplete.

Measured with immunoSEQ multiplex PCR; TCRdb has only the in-frame clones, and not every one. In the table there are approximately 1.5 million clones, around 98.5% of which are singletons. The CDR3 runs 11 residues. Trimming pared 7 bases from V and 8 bases from J, leaving 9 bases between. Looked up from germline, CDR1 is SGHTA and CDR2 is FQGNSA. Sequencing was carried out using naive CD4+ T cells sorted from blood. Noted subset: CD45RA+ positively selected. This sequence was found in a man aged 25 to 40 in good health. The V gene is TRBV7-2, the J gene TRBJ2-1; D call uncertain. The CDR3 DNA reads as TGTGCCAGCACGGCCTTCGATGAGCAGTTCTTC. Translating it yields CASTAFDEQFF. Full variable domain (rest looked up from reference TRBV7-2 and TRBJ2-1): GAGVSQSPSNKVTEKGKDVELRCDPISGHTALYWYRQSLGQGLEFLIYFQGNSAPDKSGLPSDRFSAERTGGSVSTLTIQRTQQEDSAVYLCASTAFDEQFFGPGTRLTVL.